The 16 T cell receptor beta chains reported below all come from one sample, sequenced in a study of shared clonotypes between healthy human individuals. Naive CD8 populations comprised CD45RO-negative cells positively selected for CCR7, excluding terminally differentiated effector memory CD45RA+ cells. Produced via immunoSEQ multiplex PCR; TCRdb's table is partial and in-frame only. The sample holds 550,000 to 650,000 clones, approximately 96% seen once. The specimen was naive CD8+ T cells sorted from blood. These receptors came from a woman aged 25 to 39 in good health.

The rearrangement uses TRBV2 and TRBJ2-7; 10 nucleotides match TRBD1. The CDR3 length is 13 residues. Germline V lookup: CDR1 SNHLY, CDR2 FYNNEI. Trimming took 7 bases from V and 2 from J; bases not matched to a gene: 2. The chain's CDR3 is CASIGTGAYEQYF. The CDR3 DNA follows: TGTGCCAGCATTGGGACAGGGGCCTACGAGCAGTACTTC. The complete variable domain, with remaining parts taken from reference TRBV2 and TRBJ2-7, reads EPEVTQTPSHQVTQMGQEVILRCVPISNHLYFYWYRQILGQKVEFLVSFYNNEISEKSEIFDDQFSVERPDGSNFTLKIRSTKLEDSAMYFCASIGTGAYEQYFGPGTRLTVT.

The chain links TRBV7-9 to TRBJ2-7; a possible D gene is TRBD2 (5 bases). Per the germline V gene, CDR1 is SEHNR and CDR2 is FQNEAQ (reference sequence). The germline V and J ends were trimmed by 5 bases and 4 bases, with 15 bases remaining between them. The CDR3 has 14 residues. CDR3 nucleotide sequence: TGTGCCAGCAGCCTGAGCGGAGGTGGTTACGAGCAGTACTTC. Amino acids: CASSLSGGGYEQYF.

This sequence joins TRBV2 and TRBJ2-2; D is unresolved. CDR3 length equals 16 residues. V was cut by 2 bases and J by 5 bases, with 15 bases left in between. Germline lookup yields CDR1 SNHLY and CDR2 FYNNEI. CDR3 DNA sequence: TGTGCCAGCAGTGAACCCCCGGTTGGAGCGACCGGGGAGCTGTTTTTT. It encodes CASSEPPVGATGELFF.

V and J are TRBV19 and TRBJ1-1, with 8 bases aligning to TRBD1. The CDR3 consists of 13 residues. The germline V gene has CDR1 LNHDA and CDR2 SQIVND (reference sequence). Trimming at V came to 10 bases and at J to 7 bases, leaving 11 bases not matched to a gene. For the CDR3, the DNA is TGTGCCACCCGGACAGGGTATGATAATGAAGCTTTCTTT. Translation gives CATRTGYDNEAFF.

The chain couples TRBV9 to TRBJ2-2; 11 bases are shared with TRBD2. The CDR3 consists of 16 residues. V shed 4 bases and J 6 bases; nucleotides not matched to a gene: 8. Germline loops: CDR1 SGDLS, CDR2 YYNGEE. CDR3 DNA: TGTGCCAGCAGCCTACGACTAGCGGGAATCTCCGGGGAGCTGTTTTTT. It specifies CASSLRLAGISGELFF.

CDR3 coding DNA: TGTGCCAGCAGCGGTAGCGGGAGATGGTACGAGCAGTACTTC. Translating gives CASSGSGRWYEQYF. This chain joins TRBV5-6 and TRBJ2-7, with 9 bases lining up with TRBD2. The CDR3 extends over 14 amino acids. The germline gives CDR1 SGHDT, CDR2 YYEEEE. The ends lost 4 bases at V and 4 bases at J; junction bases unmatched: 6. The full variable domain, in which reference TRBV5-6 and TRBJ2-7 provide the parts outside the CDR3, is DAGVTQSPTHLIKTRGQQVTLRCSPKSGHDTVSWYQQALGQGPQFIFQYYEEEERQRGNFPDRFSGHQFPNYSSELNVNALLLGDSALYLCASSGSGRWYEQYFGPGTRLTVT.

The chain uses TRBV5-1 and TRBJ1-1; D is uncertain. The CDR3 consists of 14 residues. The germline CDR1 and CDR2 sequences are SGHRS and YFSETQ. V was pared by 5 bases and J by 0 bases, with 11 bases between. The CDR3 DNA reads as TGCGCCAGCAGAAAAGCTGGGATGAACACTGAAGCTTTCTTT. It is translated as CASRKAGMNTEAFF.

V is TRBV5-1 and J is TRBJ2-7, with TRBD1 matching 7 bases. CDR1 is SGHRS and CDR2 is YFSETQ in the germline V gene. V was pared by 2 bases and J by 2 bases, with 7 bases of the junction left unmatched. The length of the CDR3 is 15 residues. The CDR3 reads CASSFITGTAYEQYF. DNA for the CDR3: TGCGCCAGCAGCTTTATAACCGGGACAGCCTACGAGCAGTACTTC.

The genes are TRBV2 and TRBJ1-1, with D unclear. V lost 6 bases, J lost 4 bases, and 9 bases lay in between. CDR1 and CDR2 from the germline V gene are SNHLY and FYNNEI. The CDR3 is 12 amino acids. CDR3 in amino acids: CASRSLVTEAFF. The CDR3 DNA sequence: TGTGCCAGCAGATCTTTAGTCACTGAAGCTTTCTTT. The entire variable domain, with the rest obtained from reference TRBV2 and TRBJ1-1, is as follows: EPEVTQTPSHQVTQMGQEVILRCVPISNHLYFYWYRQILGQKVEFLVSFYNNEISEKSEIFDDQFSVERPDGSNFTLKIRSTKLEDSAMYFCASRSLVTEAFFGQGTRLTVV.

The chain is built from TRBV20-1 and TRBJ1-3; TRBD1 matches at 7 bases. Per germline, CDR1 DFQATT and CDR2 SNEGSKA (reference sequence). The V segment lost 6 bases and the J segment 10 bases; nucleotides outside the gene matches: 6. The CDR3 has 11 residues. This CDR3 is CSAQTGRTIYF. Here the CDR3 DNA reads TGCAGTGCACAGACAGGGAGGACCATATATTTT.

The chain couples TRBV20-1 to TRBJ2-7; unclear D gene. CDR1 and CDR2 from the germline V gene are DFQATT and SNEGSKA (reference sequence). V lost 6 bases and J lost 4, with 10 bases in between. There are 11 residues in the CDR3. The CDR3 nucleotides read TGCAGTGCAAACCGCGGATACGAGCAGTACTTC. Protein product: CSANRGYEQYF.

Notes on this clone: This same CDR3 is encoded by further DNA sequences in the sample. The genes are TRBV28 and TRBJ1-1; possibly TRBD1 for D (6 bases). The germline V gene has CDR1 MDHEN and CDR2 SYDVKM. V lost 2 bases and J lost 4, with 14 bases in between. CDR3 length: 15 residues. DNA of the CDR3: TGTGCCAGCAGTTTAGTAAGGGGGAGTGGCACTGAAGCTTTCTTT. As protein: CASSLVRGSGTEAFF.

This clone appeared a single time. The chain couples TRBV19 to TRBJ1-2, with 8 bases aligning to TRBD1. Germline V CDR1 and CDR2: LNHDA, SQIVND (reference sequence). This CDR3 region has 14 residues. V lost 5 bases to trimming and J lost 6 bases; unmatched junction nucleotides: 8. The CDR3 DNA follows: TGTGCCAGTAGTTCCTGGACAGGGCGAGATGGCTACACCTTC. This encodes CASSSWTGRDGYTF.

The genes are TRBV27 and TRBJ2-7; D unclear. V lost 6 bases to trimming and J lost 0 bases, with 6 bases between them. CDR3 length: 12 amino acids. CDR1 and CDR2 (germline): MNHEY, SMNVEV (reference sequence). CDR3 protein: CASSRYSYEQYF. The DNA of the CDR3 is TGTGCCAGCAGCCGATACTCCTACGAGCAGTACTTC.

This chain connects TRBV6-6 to TRBJ2-5; 7 bases are shared with TRBD2. V shed 5 bases and J 5 bases; nucleotides not matched to a gene: 8. The CDR3 runs 14 residues. CDR1 and CDR2 (germline): MNHNY, SVGAGI (reference sequence). The DNA for the CDR3 is TGTGCCAGCAGTCCCACGACTAGCACCGAGACCCAGTACTTC. This encodes CASSPTTSTETQYF.

This chain joins TRBV5-6 and TRBJ2-3; 9 bases fit TRBD1. The CDR3 consists of 15 residues. The V and J ends lost 3 bases and 3 bases, in that order; junction bases with no gene match: 5. Germline V gene sequence: CDR1 SGHDT, CDR2 YYEEEE. The CDR3 coding sequence is TGTGCCAGCAGCTGGGGGGACAGGGTTACAGATACGCAGTATTTT. Its protein product is CASSWGDRVTDTQYF.